The next 23 T cell receptor beta chains were all read from a single sample in a study of identical twins. TCRdb called the 5' RACE reads again in MiXCR, with one record for every CDR3 protein. The sample includes approximately 670,000 distinct CDR3 sequences, 6% to 6.5% seen only once; the top ten take 1.5% to 2%. Sequencing was carried out using naive T cells sorted from blood. The receptors stem from a man aged 18 to 29 in good health.

The chain has TRBV6-2 or TRBV6-3 and TRBJ2-1, with D possibly TRBD2 on 6 matching bases. CDR3 length: 13 residues. V was cut by 2 bases and J by 8 bases, with 10 bases left in between. CDR1 is MNHEY, CDR2 SVGEGT, per germline. The CDR3 bases are TGTGCCAGCAGTTACGGGAGGTGGGATGAGCAGTTCTTC. Amino acids: CASSYGRWDEQFF.

This clonotype was counted ten times or more. The gene calls are TRBV6-1 and TRBJ1-1; D perhaps matches TRBD1 (5 bases). V dropped 1 base and J dropped 5 bases, with 11 bases sitting between them. Germline V gene sequence: CDR1 MNHNS, CDR2 SASEGT. This CDR3 comprises 14 residues. CDR3 loop: CASSEDRFGTEAFF. The CDR3, as DNA: TGTGCCAGCAGTGAAGACAGGTTCGGAACTGAAGCTTTCTTT.

Many counts were recorded for this clonotype. The J gene is TRBJ2-7, the V gene TRBV11-2; no firm D call. The CDR3 totals 15 residues. V lost 0 bases and J 3 bases, leaving 12 bases between the germline ends. Germline CDR1 and CDR2: SGHAT and FQNNGV. The CDR3 DNA reads as TGTGCCAGCAGCTTAGATCTCTCCTCGATCTACGAGCAGTACGTC. This gives the protein CASSLDLSSIYEQYV.

As for this clonotype: This may be a read error, as it is one base from a much larger clone. The chain uses TRBV6-1 and TRBJ1-3; the D gene is possibly TRBD1 (5 bases). CDR1 is MNHNS, CDR2 SASEGT, per germline. The CDR3 is 15 amino acids. The CDR3 DNA follows: TGTGCCAACAGTCCAGCGGGGACGCTTGGAAACACCATATATTTT. It is translated as CANSPAGTLGNTIYF.

The V call is TRBV7-7, the J call TRBJ2-7, with D hard to call. Trimming took 0 bases from V and 2 from J, leaving 14 bases between them. The germline gives CDR1 SSHAT, CDR2 FNYEAQ (reference sequence). This CDR3 spans 16 amino acids. The CDR3 sequence: CASSLAPAAGTYEQYF. For the CDR3, the DNA is TGTGCCAGCAGCTTAGCCCCGGCGGCAGGTACCTACGAGCAGTACTTC.

This clonotype was counted at least ten times. The V call is TRBV28, the J call TRBJ1-5, with D unclear. Between the trimmed V and J ends, which lost 2 bases and 2 bases, there was a span of 7 bases. The CDR3 is 14 residues long. Germline CDR1 MDHEN, CDR2 SYDVKM. CDR3 in amino acids: CASSLITGNQPQHF. CDR3 nucleotides: TGTGCCAGCAGTTTAATTACGGGCAATCAGCCCCAGCATTTT.

In this sample, this clonotype turned up a few times. The J gene is TRBJ2-3, the V gene TRBV27, with D perhaps matching TRBD1 or TRBD2 (5 bases each). The CDR3 is 16 residues long. Trimming stripped 4 bases from V and 0 bases from J, with 14 bases between. Germline V gene lookup returns CDR1 MNHEY and CDR2 SMNVEV (reference sequence). CDR3 in DNA: TGTGCCAGCAGTTCGCGGACCCGGGACAGCACAGATACGCAGTATTTT. This sequence encodes CASSSRTRDSTDTQYF.

This chain joins TRBV7-9 and TRBJ2-7; TRBD1 is a possible D gene (5 bases). Trimming stripped 4 bases from V and 7 bases from J, with 11 bases between. The CDR3 runs 12 residues. Germline-derived CDR1 and CDR2 are SEHNR and FQNEAQ (reference sequence). CDR3 protein: CASSYMGHEQYV. The DNA of the CDR3 is TGTGCCAGCAGCTATATGGGGCATGAGCAGTACGTC.

This clonotype was seen repeatedly, ten times or more. The J gene is TRBJ2-4, the V gene TRBV11-2; D is unclear. There are 14 residues in the CDR3. V lost 5 bases and J 6 bases, leaving 14 bases between the germline ends. Per the germline V gene, CDR1 is SGHAT and CDR2 is FQNNGV. In DNA, the CDR3 is TGTGCCAGCAGCCCCCTAAGGTGGGGAAACATTCAGTACTTC. Amino acid sequence: CASSPLRWGNIQYF.

This clonotype has at least ten counts. CDR3 in DNA: TGTGCCAGCAGCTCCAAAAACCAAGAGACCCAGTACTTC. It translates to CASSSKNQETQYF. This sequence joins TRBV5-6 and TRBJ2-5; D is ambiguous. Germline V lookup: CDR1 SGHDT, CDR2 YYEEEE. V lost 3 bases to trimming and J lost 0 bases, with 6 bases between them. The CDR3 covers 13 residues.

This clonotype was detected many times. This chain joins TRBV9 and TRBJ2-1; TRBD2 matches 8 bases. The junction had 9 bases not matched to a gene; V was cut back by 2 bases and J by 8 bases. This CDR3 has 15 residues. In germline, CDR1 is SGDLS, CDR2 YYNGEE. CDR3 residues: CASSVHGRARDEQFF. DNA for the CDR3: TGTGCCAGCAGCGTCCACGGGAGGGCCAGGGATGAGCAGTTCTTC.

There are a few counts of this clonotype. The chain uses TRBV2 and TRBJ2-7; no clear D. The germline CDR1 and CDR2 sequences are SNHLY and FYNNEI. The CDR3 is made up of 11 amino acids. V was clipped by 7 bases and J by 5 bases, with 9 bases between them. CDR3 DNA: TGTGCCAGCACACGGACCGACGAGCAGTACGTC. It codes for CASTRTDEQYV.

The rearrangement joins TRBV12-3 or TRBV12-4 to TRBJ1-1, with TRBD1 as a possible D gene (6 bases). This CDR3 has 13 amino acids. V lost 8 bases and J 6 bases, leaving 16 bases between the germline ends. In DNA, the CDR3 is TGTGCCAGCGCCTACACAGGGAGATCTGAAGCTTTCTTT. It is translated as CASAYTGRSEAFF.

This chain uses TRBV12-3 or TRBV12-4 with TRBJ1-2, with 7 bases matching TRBD1. J was trimmed by 3 bases and V by 7 bases; bases with no gene match: 8. The CDR3 length is 14 residues. The CDR3 is CASTLRGHDYGYTF. In DNA form, the CDR3 reads TGTGCCAGCACCCTGAGGGGGCACGACTATGGCTACACCTTC.

Ten or more counts support this clonotype. The V gene is TRBV12-3 or TRBV12-4, the J gene TRBJ1-1; no reliable D call. The CDR3 has 11 residues. The ends were cut back, 6 bases at V and 5 bases at J, with 7 bases in the middle. In DNA form, the CDR3 reads TGTGCCAGCAGCTCGCTTACTGAAGCTTTCTTT. It encodes CASSSLTEAFF.

The V gene is TRBV12-3 or TRBV12-4, the J gene TRBJ2-5, with 9 bases lining up with TRBD1. V lost 7 bases to trimming and J lost 4 bases; unmatched junction nucleotides: 7. The CDR3 is 14 residues long. The DNA for the CDR3 is TGTGCCAGCACTACTACAGGGGGCCGAGAGACCCAGTACTTC. Encoded protein: CASTTTGGRETQYF.

This clonotype was counted at least ten times. The chain uses TRBV3-1 and TRBJ1-5, with a possible D match to TRBD1 (5 bases). The CDR3 totals 15 residues. The V end lost 4 bases, the J end lost 1 base, and 11 bases lay between the germline ends. From germline, CDR1 is LGHDT and CDR2 YNNKEL (reference sequence). In nucleotides, the CDR3 is TGTGCCAGCAGCCGGGACTCCGTAAGCAATCAGCCCCAGCATTTT. Translation: CASSRDSVSNQPQHF.

This clonotype has more than one count but fewer than ten. V gene TRBV12-5 combines with J gene TRBJ2-3; D call uncertain. The CDR3 totals 13 residues. Deletions cut 5 bases from V and 0 bases from J, with 6 bases between. Germline CDR1 is LGHNT and CDR2 is FRNRAP. The CDR3 region is CASGISSTDTQYF. CDR3 DNA sequence: TGTGCTAGTGGTATATCTAGCACAGATACGCAGTATTTT.

This clonotype has a count of ten or more. The chain couples TRBV12-3 or TRBV12-4 to TRBJ2-5, with D perhaps matching TRBD1 or TRBD2 (6 bases each). The ends were cut back, 6 bases at V and 2 bases at J, with 10 bases in the middle. CDR3 length: 13 amino acids. For the CDR3, the DNA is TGTGCCAGCAGGAGGGGGGAGCAAGAGACCCAGTACTTC. As protein: CASRRGEQETQYF.

Many counts were recorded for this clonotype. V gene TRBV12-3 or TRBV12-4 combines with J gene TRBJ2-2; TRBD1 might be the D (6 bases). V was pared by 2 bases and J by 0 bases, with 16 bases between. The CDR3 has 18 residues. Here the CDR3 reads CASSLFPDRLSNTGELFF. As DNA, the CDR3 is TGTGCCAGCAGTTTATTTCCGGACAGACTCTCGAACACCGGGGAGCTGTTTTTT.

The chain's CDR3 is CASSQGVGGTPYV. CDR3 nucleotide sequence: TGTGCCAGCAGCCAAGGGGTGGGAGGAACTCCGTACGTC. V gene TRBV3-1 combines with J gene TRBJ2-7; possible D gene TRBD2, 6 bases. The V gene's germline CDR1 is LGHDT and CDR2 YNNKEL (reference sequence). The length of the CDR3 is 13 residues. Trimming removed 1 base at V and 12 bases at J, with 16 bases between.

This clonotype has only a few counts. The rearrangement joins TRBV10-3 to TRBJ2-1; 14 bases are shared with TRBD2. The CDR3 extends over 14 amino acids. V was clipped by 7 bases and J by 9 bases; unmatched bases: 5. Per germline, CDR1 ENHRY and CDR2 SYGVKD. The CDR3 is CAIIGTSGSGEQFF. The CDR3 DNA sequence: TGTGCCATCATAGGGACTAGCGGGAGTGGTGAGCAGTTCTTC.

The genes are TRBV18 and TRBJ1-2; D ambiguous. From germline, CDR1 is KGHSH and CDR2 LQKENI. Trimming took off 4 bases at V and 4 bases at J, with 10 bases between the two ends. The CDR3 has 13 amino acids. DNA for the CDR3: TGTGCCAGCTCACAAGAGCCGGCCTATGGCTACACCTTC. Its protein product is CASSQEPAYGYTF.